Each of the 28 T cell receptor beta chains below was sequenced from the same sample in a study of blood T cell repertoires in COVID-19. Clones were sequenced by immunoSEQ multiplex PCR, and TCRdb holds only the in-frame ones, with some missing. The sample has over 85,000 clones, roughly 86% seen once. The sequencing sample was made of peripheral blood. These receptors all come from a human donor with acute or convalescent COVID-19. The donor label of this sample is uncertain.

The V and J genes are TRBV12-3 or TRBV12-4 and TRBJ1-2, with TRBD1 identical over 8 bases. V trimming: 7 bases; J trimming: 8 bases; junction bases outside the gene matches: 9. The CDR3 extends over 13 amino acids. The DNA for the CDR3 is TGTGCCAGCACCACAGGGGGGGGCCGGGGCTACACCTTC. It is translated as CASTTGGGRGYTF.

V gene TRBV2 combines with J gene TRBJ2-1, with TRBD2 matching over 12 bases. After removal of 5 bases from V and 14 bases from J, the junction contained 7 bases not matched to a gene. Per the germline V gene, CDR1 is SNHLY and CDR2 is FYNNEI. The CDR3 is 13 amino acids. CDR3 residues: CASSSLAGGPEFF. Written as DNA, the CDR3 is TGTGCCAGCAGTTCCCTAGCGGGGGGGCCGGAGTTCTTC.

This clone showed up just once. The V gene is TRBV29-1, the J gene TRBJ1-2; D not certain. The CDR3 extends over 14 amino acids. V gave up 6 bases and J gave up 0 bases, with 14 bases separating them. Germline CDR1 reads SQVTM; CDR2 reads ANQGSEA. CDR3 amino acids: CSVGKNPANYGYTF. In nucleotides, the CDR3 is TGCAGCGTCGGGAAAAATCCGGCTAACTATGGCTACACCTTC.

This chain uses TRBV29-1 with TRBJ2-5; the match to TRBD1 covers 9 bases. CDR1 and CDR2 (germline): SQVTM, ANQGSEA. The CDR3 is made up of 13 amino acids. With V trimmed by 4 bases and J by 5 bases, 5 bases remained unmatched. CDR3 region: CSVVGQGRETQYF. The DNA of the CDR3 is TGCAGCGTTGTGGGACAGGGTAGGGAGACCCAGTACTTC.

The chain uses TRBV29-1 and TRBJ1-2; weak D call: TRBD1 (6 bases). V lost 0 bases and J lost 14, with 16 bases in between. The germline V gene encodes CDR1 SQVTM and CDR2 ANQGSEA. The length of the CDR3 is 12 residues. The CDR3 DNA follows: TGCAGCGTTGAAGATCTGAGGAACAGGGATACCTTC. It specifies CSVEDLRNRDTF.

The chain employs TRBV29-1 and TRBJ2-3; TRBD1 aligns across 10 bases. J was trimmed by 4 bases and V by 7 bases; bases with no gene match: 5. CDR3 length equals 13 residues. Germline V gene lookup returns CDR1 SQVTM and CDR2 ANQGSEA. CDR3 protein: CSADRGLADTQYF. The CDR3 DNA follows: TGCAGCGCTGACAGGGGGCTTGCAGATACGCAGTATTTT.

This sequence joins TRBV27 and TRBJ2-1, with a possible D match to TRBD2 (5 bases). Germline CDR1 reads MNHEY; CDR2 reads SMNVEV (reference sequence). Trimming removed 1 base at V and 3 bases at J, with 10 bases between. The CDR3 has 15 amino acids. DNA of the CDR3: TGTGCCAGCAGTTTATTATCCGGGGTCTACAATGAGCAGTTCTTC. This translates into CASSLLSGVYNEQFF.

The rearrangement links TRBV5-1 to TRBJ2-3; 10 nucleotides match TRBD2. Unmatched junction bases numbered 4, after V lost 5 bases and J lost 4 bases. CDR3 length: 14 amino acids. CDR1 SGHRS and CDR2 YFSETQ come from the germline V gene. This chain's CDR3 is CASRAGTSADTQYF. CDR3 in DNA: TGCGCCAGCAGGGCCGGGACTAGCGCAGATACGCAGTATTTT.

In its sample, this clone was seen once. The chain has TRBV11-2 and TRBJ1-1; perhaps TRBD1 as D (6 bases). V lost 8 bases and J 0 bases, leaving 10 bases between the germline ends. Germline assignment: CDR1 SGHAT and CDR2 FQNNGV. The length of the CDR3 is 13 residues. CDR3 protein: CASLPGVNTEAFF. DNA for the CDR3: TGTGCCAGCCTGCCAGGGGTGAACACTGAAGCTTTCTTT.

This clone was found once. V is TRBV28 and J is TRBJ2-3, with TRBD2 as a possible D gene (6 bases). The germline V and J ends were trimmed by 8 bases and 0 bases, with 21 bases remaining between them. Per the germline V gene, CDR1 is MDHEN and CDR2 is SYDVKM. CDR3 size: 17 residues. CDR3 in DNA: TGTGCCAGCCACCCACCCGGGCCGGGACTTAGCACAGATACGCAGTATTTT. Its translation: CASHPPGPGLSTDTQYF.

The chain carries TRBV5-1 and TRBJ1-6, with TRBD1 identical over 8 bases. The CDR3 totals 14 residues. Trimming removed 4 bases from V and 10 bases from J; junction bases left unmatched: 7. CDR1 is SGHRS, CDR2 YFSETQ, per germline. The CDR3 sequence is CASSLGQEGSPLHF. DNA for the CDR3: TGCGCCAGCAGCCTGGGACAGGAAGGGTCACCCCTCCACTTT.

The J gene is TRBJ2-7, the V gene TRBV10-3; 9 bases map to TRBD2. Germline CDR1 and CDR2: ENHRY and SYGVKD. This CDR3 is 13 amino acids long. The J segment lost 2 bases and the V segment lost 11 bases, leaving 7 bases of the junction unmatched. CDR3 nucleotide sequence: TGTGCCGCGGGGGGGGAGGGAACCTACGAGCAGTACTTC. Translation: CAAGGEGTYEQYF.

This clone was found a few times. V usage is TRBV28 and J usage is TRBJ1-5; D possibly corresponds to TRBD1 (5 bases). Trimming removed 6 bases from V and 4 bases from J, with 16 bases in between. The length of the CDR3 is 15 residues. CDR1 is MDHEN, CDR2 SYDVKM, per germline. The CDR3 coding sequence is TGTGCCAGCAGGACCCGGGACTTAGAAAATCAGCCCCAGCATTTT. Protein sequence: CASRTRDLENQPQHF.

The rearrangement joins TRBV5-8 to TRBJ2-7, with D perhaps matching TRBD1 (5 bases). Trimming stripped 0 bases from V and 8 bases from J, with 12 bases between. Germline CDR1 SGHTS, CDR2 YDEGEE. The CDR3 is 13 residues long. The CDR3 region is CASSLARGVKQYF. CDR3 DNA: TGTGCCAGCAGCTTGGCAAGGGGTGTTAAGCAGTACTTC. The variable domain in full, with the rest retrieved from reference TRBV5-8 and TRBJ2-7, is EAGVTQSPTHLIKTRGQQATLRCSPISGHTSVYWYQQALGLGLQFLLWYDEGEERNRGNFPPRFSGRQFPNYSSELNVNALELEDSALYLCASSLARGVKQYFGPGTRLTVT.

The chain combines TRBV11-2 with TRBJ1-2; D is unresolved. Trimming stripped 0 bases from V and 8 bases from J, with 22 bases between. From germline, CDR1 is SGHAT and CDR2 FQNNGV. This CDR3 has 17 residues. The CDR3 nucleotides are TGTGCCAGCAGCTTAGATCTGGGAGTGGGCGGGTCGGGCGGCTACACCTTC. Translated: CASSLDLGVGGSGGYTF.

The CDR3 nucleotides read TGCGCCAGCAGCCCCCGCGGCCTCTCTAACTATGGCTACACCTTC. Protein sequence: CASSPRGLSNYGYTF. This sequence joins TRBV4-3 and TRBJ1-2, with D unclear. The ends were cut back, 4 bases at V and 0 bases at J, with 12 bases in the middle. Germline lookup yields CDR1 LGHNA and CDR2 YSLEER. The CDR3 extends over 15 amino acids.

This clone was seen only a few times. V and J are TRBV29-1 and TRBJ2-1; TRBD2 matches 9 bases. After removal of 5 bases from V and 7 bases from J, the junction contained 12 bases not matched to a gene. The germline gives CDR1 SQVTM, CDR2 ANQGSEA. This CDR3 spans 15 amino acids. The CDR3 loop reads CSVSRGGAEVNEQFF. CDR3 nucleotide sequence: TGCAGCGTTTCACGCGGGGGGGCTGAGGTGAATGAGCAGTTCTTC.

Turning to this clone: Mismatch with germline at one junction end may stem from a read error. The rearrangement uses TRBV18 and TRBJ2-3, with D tentatively TRBD2 (6 bases). The V gene's germline CDR1 is KGHSH and CDR2 LQKENI. This CDR3 has 13 residues. The CDR3 reads CACSGTLTDTQYF. CDR3 nucleotides: TGTGCCTGCTCGGGGACTCTCACAGATACGCAGTATTTT. The full variable domain, completed using reference TRBV18 and TRBJ2-3, is NAGVMQNPRHLVRRRGQEARLRCSPMKGHSHVYWYRQLPEEGLKFMVYLQKENIIDESGMPKERFSAEFPKEGPSILRIQQVVRGDSAAYFCACSGTLTDTQYFGPGTRLTVL.

The J gene is TRBJ2-7, the V gene TRBV7-6, with 10 positions matching TRBD1. The CDR3 spans 14 residues. CDR1 SGHVS and CDR2 FNYEAQ come from the germline V gene. Trimming at V came to 5 bases and at J to 7 bases, leaving 8 bases not matched to a gene. The CDR3 nucleotides are TGTGCCAGCAGCCTGGGACAGGGGAAGGGGGAGCAGTACTTC. It codes for CASSLGQGKGEQYF.

The V and J genes are TRBV4-2 and TRBJ2-3; D perhaps matches TRBD2 (5 bases). The CDR3 sequence is 15 residues long. Germline V gene data show CDR1 as LGHNA and CDR2 as YNFKEQ. The V and J ends lost 3 bases and 5 bases respectively, with 15 bases between them. The CDR3 DNA is TGTGCCAGCAGCCATGAGAGTACCCGGGGAGATACGCAGTATTTT. Its protein is CASSHESTRGDTQYF.

Notes on this clone: One end of the junction is discordant with germline, which a read error may explain. The chain recombines TRBV3-1 (or the pseudogene TRBV3-2) with TRBJ2-4, with TRBD2 identical over 8 bases. Germline values: CDR1 LGHDT, CDR2 YNNKEL (reference sequence). The CDR3 is 11 residues long. The CDR3 DNA sequence: TGTGCCAGCAGCCGCAGCGGGGGCCGCCCTTTC. Its protein is CASSRSGGRPF.

The rearrangement links TRBV28 to TRBJ1-2, with 8 bases that match TRBD1. Germline V gene data show CDR1 as MDHEN and CDR2 as SYDVKM. The CDR3 totals 13 residues. Losses at the gene ends were 4 bases for V and 6 bases for J; bases not matched to a gene: 4. CDR3 loop: CASSSRTGHGYTF. DNA of the CDR3: TGTGCCAGCAGTTCCCGGACAGGGCATGGCTACACCTTC.

This chain connects TRBV12-3 or TRBV12-4 to TRBJ1-5; D is uncertain. The CDR3 length is 13 residues. The V and J ends lost 6 bases and 4 bases respectively, with 10 bases between them. The CDR3 protein is CASRHLLNQPQHF. The CDR3, as DNA: TGTGCCAGCAGACATCTACTAAATCAGCCCCAGCATTTT.

J is TRBJ2-7 and V is TRBV30; 7 bases agree with TRBD1. V lost 3 bases, J lost 4 bases, and 12 bases stayed unmatched. CDR1 is GTSNPN, CDR2 SVGIG, per germline (reference sequence). The CDR3 length is 15 residues. Here the CDR3 reads CAWSRTGDLGYEQYF. CDR3 nucleotide sequence: TGTGCCTGGAGCCGAACAGGGGACCTAGGATACGAGCAGTACTTC.

DNA of the CDR3: TGTGCCAGCAGCGTACAGGGGGTAAGCACAGATACGCAGTATTTT. It specifies CASSVQGVSTDTQYF. The chain couples TRBV9 to TRBJ2-3; 7 bases agree with TRBD1. Trimming cost V 1 base and J 0 bases; bases outside gene matches: 2. CDR1 SGDLS and CDR2 YYNGEE come from the germline V gene. The CDR3 length is 15 residues.

The chain has TRBV3-1 (or the pseudogene TRBV3-2) and TRBJ1-2; D uncertain. Germline CDR1 reads LGHDT; CDR2 reads YNNKEL (reference sequence). V lost 1 base to trimming and J lost 9 bases, with 6 bases between them. The CDR3 is 11 amino acids. The CDR3 nucleotides are TGTGCCAGCAGCCAAGGTTTAAGCTACACCTTC. It yields the protein CASSQGLSYTF.

The chain couples TRBV5-4 to TRBJ2-5; perhaps TRBD1 as D (6 bases). The CDR3 has 15 amino acids. Trimming removed 0 bases at V and 1 base at J, with 10 bases between. CDR1 SGHNT and CDR2 YYREEE come from the germline V gene (reference sequence). CDR3 nucleotides: TGTGCCAGCAGCTTGGCGGACAGCGTCCAAGAGACCCAGTACTTC. Encoded protein: CASSLADSVQETQYF.

V gene TRBV7-9 combines with J gene TRBJ2-2; D unclear. This CDR3 has 17 residues. Germline CDR1 SEHNR, CDR2 FQNEAQ (reference sequence). Trimming removed 2 bases at V and 7 bases at J, with 20 bases between. Here the CDR3 DNA reads TGTGCCAGCAGCTTATTTGGATCTCGGTCAACAGTCGGGGAGCTGTTTTTT. Translated: CASSLFGSRSTVGELFF.